This TCR beta chain was identified during a study of T cell responses to AZD1222 COVID-19 vaccine (dated by TCRdb to about 2021). Regarding the study in general: Because spike-specific TCR depth and breadth did not differ between the two schedules, AZD1222 recipients who got a second dose at roughly 4 weeks were pooled with those who got a second dose at roughly 12 weeks. Trial participants were enrolled by age into subgroups of 18-55, 56-69 and 70-plus years, and around 150, 28 and 57 TCR-sequenced participants, respectively, were included in these subgroups. A total of approximately 250 trial participants underwent TCR sequencing, of whom 200 to 220 had received two doses of AZD1222 and some 26 had received two doses of the MenACWY control vaccine.

Overall results and qualifications from the work: Because no day 14 peak-response samples were available, the repertoires could be characterized only after the peak T cell response. Participants were mostly white British, with more females than males. The authors suggested clonal diversity may have been underestimated. Reportedly, almost half of the unique spike-specific TCRs recognized epitopes lying outside the regions that are mutated in the B.1.351 and B.1.1.7 variants. After two AZD1222 doses, spike-specific TCR breadth and depth were significantly higher than at day 0 and than in MenACWY recipients. The 56-69-year group was small, and its depth increase did not reach significance, likely because of low power. The whole spike protein was spanned by vaccine-associated CD4 TCRs, and dominant responses were seen in regions 160-218 and 743-854. Conclusions about previously exposed vaccinees are limited because only six or seven AZD1222 recipients were SARS-CoV-2 seropositive at baseline.

CDR1 and CDR2 are drawn from the germline V gene (reference sequence): MNHEY, SMNVEV. For this chain, trimming is 6 bases at the V end and 6 bases at the J end, and the number of junction bases without a gene match is 8. The CDR3 has 14 amino acids, counting the end cysteine and phenylalanine. The only DNA kept is the CDR3, 42 bases in frame from the first base. A word on this clone: Its antigen is currently not known. The sample holds no much larger clone one base away, and base qualities are not on file.

The CDR3 regions of human TCRbeta chains were subjected to immunosequencing. Concerning the study's data processing: TCRs in the repertoires were compared against a reference library of SARS-CoV-2-specific TCRs that had been generated with the MIRA antigen-specificity platform. Breadth meant the fraction of unique TCRs that were SARS-CoV-2-associated, whereas depth meant the fraction of total T cells that were SARS-CoV-2-associated. Using the MIRA data, each spike-specific TCR was mapped to the spike region that the TCR reacts to and placed in a CD4 or CD8 class. Log10-transformed breadth and depth values were compared by one-way ANOVA with Sidak's multiple comparisons tests. Not all clones reach the TCRdb copy of this immuneACCESS table, which keeps in-frame sequences only. Checked studies attribute under half of the gap to unresolved V genes and leave the rest unexplained. The V and J calls and clone size were taken over from that table, and D and trimming were inferred from the DNA. This sample comprises about 180,000 clones, approximately 90% of them detected only once. The ten biggest clones cover around 1.5% of the sample.

The sample's time point label, in plain terms: baseline before first vaccination. Vaccinee samples were obtained from the UK trials COV001 and COV002, which included a single-blind randomized controlled phase 2/3 trial of AZD1222 (ChAdOx1 nCoV-19) in healthy adults. Trial participant PBMC samples were collected at day 0 and day 28 after the second dose for TCRbeta chain sequencing. The clonotype comes from an adult in good health. The rearrangement combines TRBV27 with TRBJ1-5, and TRBD1 aligns with 7 junction nucleotides. The material sequenced was peripheral blood, taken on day 0 of AZD1222 vaccination. CDR3 loop: CASSHRQGSQPQHF. The base sequence is TGTGCCAGCAGCCATCGACAGGGTAGTCAGCCCCAGCATTTT.